These 19 T cell receptor beta chains were all obtained from the same sample, sequenced in a study of cytomegalovirus exposure and HLA in healthy donors. The method was immunoSEQ multiplex PCR; TCRdb's version includes in-frame clones alone and lacks a portion of them. Of roughly 50,000 clones in the sample, over 85% were seen once. Sequencing used PBMCs. All receptors derive from a young man in good health and CMV-seronegative.

The V call is TRBV7-9, the J call TRBJ2-7; D is ambiguous. This CDR3 is 14 amino acids long. The V end lost 5 bases, the J end lost 0 bases, and 11 bases lay between the germline ends. Germline V gene lookup returns CDR1 SEHNR and CDR2 FQNEAQ (reference sequence). CDR3 amino acids: CASSPRTSSYEQYF. In DNA form, the CDR3 reads TGTGCCAGCAGCCCTAGAACCTCCTCCTACGAGCAGTACTTC.

The chain joins TRBV28 to TRBJ1-2; 11 nucleotides align to TRBD1. The CDR3 is made up of 15 amino acids. The ends lost 8 bases at V and 7 bases at J; junction bases unmatched: 12. CDR1 and CDR2 (germline): MDHEN, SYDVKM. CDR3: CASLYRDRGAGGYTF. The CDR3 coding sequence is TGTGCCAGCCTGTACCGGGACAGGGGGGCTGGTGGCTACACCTTC.

The chain carries TRBV29-1 and TRBJ1-2; 10 bases match TRBD1. J lost 4 bases, V lost 1 base, and 6 bases had no gene match. CDR1 and CDR2 from the germline V gene are SQVTM and ANQGSEA. The CDR3 loop spans 15 amino acids. In DNA, the CDR3 is TGCAGCGTTGAAGTGGCCGGGACAGGGGTCTATGGCTACACCTTC. Encoded protein: CSVEVAGTGVYGYTF.

The CDR3 coding sequence is TGCGCCAGCAGCTTGGTTAGCGATACTGAAGCTTTCTTT. Protein: CASSLVSDTEAFF. The chain carries TRBV5-1 and TRBJ1-1; no clear D gene. Germline V lookup: CDR1 SGHRS, CDR2 YFSETQ. V was shortened by 0 bases and J by 5 bases, with 8 bases between the two germline ends. The CDR3 has 13 amino acids.

The chain joins TRBV29-1 to TRBJ2-5; 9 positions match TRBD2. Germline trimming cut 2 bases from V and 5 bases from J; bases unmatched to any gene: 6. Germline lookup yields CDR1 SQVTM and CDR2 ANQGSEA. This CDR3 has 14 amino acids. The CDR3 sequence is CSVEWRGGWETQYF. CDR3 nucleotide sequence: TGCAGCGTTGAATGGCGGGGGGGCTGGGAGACCCAGTACTTC.

The rearrangement links TRBV11-2 to TRBJ2-5, with a tentative D call TRBD1 (5 bases). TRBJ2-7 matches the DNA end more closely, so the J call is doubtful. The germline V gene encodes CDR1 SGHAT and CDR2 FQNNGV. The CDR3 contains 14 residues. DNA of the CDR3: TGTGCCAGCAGCTTCACAGGTGCCTCCTACGAGCAGTACTTC. Protein sequence: CASSFTGASYEQYF.

Only a few counts were recorded for this clone. This rearrangement joins TRBV11-3 to TRBJ2-2; 8 positions match TRBD1. The CDR3 extends over 17 amino acids. Germline-derived CDR1 and CDR2 are SGHNT and YENEEA. Losses at the gene ends were 2 bases for V and 3 bases for J; bases not matched to a gene: 8. CDR3 bases: TGTGCCAGCAGCTTACGCACAGGGGGTTTGGACACCGGGGAGCTGTTTTTT. Amino acids: CASSLRTGGLDTGELFF.

V usage is TRBV25-1 and J usage is TRBJ2-7; tentative D call: TRBD2 (5 bases). Germline V lookup: CDR1 MGHDK, CDR2 SYGVNS. V lost 5 bases to trimming and J lost 3 bases, with 8 bases between them. This CDR3 is 12 amino acids long. CDR3 protein: CASSFGNYEQYF. CDR3 coding DNA: TGTGCCAGCAGTTTCGGGAACTACGAGCAGTACTTC.

The chain combines TRBV5-1 with TRBJ2-6; maybe TRBD2 (5 bases). The CDR3 consists of 13 residues. Germline-derived CDR1 and CDR2 are SGHRS and YFSETQ. Trimming took 3 bases from V and 6 from J, leaving 7 bases between them. The CDR3 bases are TGCGCCAGCAGCTCCCGGGAGGCCAACGTCCTGACTTTC. It codes for CASSSREANVLTF.

V and J are TRBV7-3 and TRBJ2-2; 9 nucleotides match TRBD1. The CDR3 loop spans 15 amino acids. Germline V CDR1 and CDR2: SGHTA, FQGTGA. V lost 5 bases and J lost 8; bases outside the gene matches: 9. This CDR3 is CASSHGTGITGELFF. The CDR3 bases are TGTGCCAGCAGCCACGGGACAGGGATTACGGGGGAGCTGTTTTTT.

V and J are TRBV19 and TRBJ1-5; 9 bases align to TRBD1. The CDR3 is 16 residues long. With 5 bases clipped from V and 6 bases from J, the junction kept 11 bases outside the gene matches. Germline V gene sequence: CDR1 LNHDA, CDR2 SQIVND (reference sequence). CDR3 loop: CASSDRDRVPVQPQHF. The DNA of the CDR3 is TGTGCCAGTAGTGACCGGGACAGGGTACCTGTTCAGCCCCAGCATTTT.

The chain links TRBV28 to TRBJ1-5; no clear D. With 3 bases removed from V and 4 bases from J, the gap between germline ends came to 13 bases. Germline V lookup: CDR1 MDHEN, CDR2 SYDVKM. The length of the CDR3 is 15 residues. CDR3 bases: TGTGCCAGCAGTTTGGGCCAAACGGCGAATCAGCCCCAGCATTTT. It yields the protein CASSLGQTANQPQHF. Combining the CDR3 with reference TRBV28 and TRBJ1-5 gives the whole variable domain DVKVTQSSRYLVKRTGEKVFLECVQDMDHENMFWYRQDPGLGLRLIYFSYDVKMKEKGDIPEGYSVSREKKERFSLILESASTNQTSMYLCASSLGQTANQPQHFGDGTRLSIL.

This clone was counted once. The rearrangement joins TRBV28 to TRBJ2-3; 10 positions agree with TRBD2. The germline CDR1 and CDR2 sequences are MDHEN and SYDVKM. The CDR3 consists of 17 residues. V shed 6 bases and J 6 bases; nucleotides not matched to a gene: 15. In DNA, the CDR3 is TGTGCCAGCAGCCCAAAATTACTAGCGGGGCTCCACGATACGCAGTATTTT. Protein sequence: CASSPKLLAGLHDTQYF.

The chain links TRBV5-1 to TRBJ1-1; the match to TRBD1 covers 9 bases. The CDR3 covers 17 residues. The V gene's germline CDR1 is SGHRS and CDR2 YFSETQ. V was pared by 3 bases and J by 1 base, with 10 bases of the junction left unmatched. The CDR3 DNA reads TGCGCCAGCAGCTCCTACTTACAGGGGGCCCCGAACACTGAAGCTTTCTTT. This translates into CASSSYLQGAPNTEAFF.

J is TRBJ2-7 and V is TRBV6-5, with 10 bases lining up with TRBD1. V gave up 4 bases and J gave up 1 base; unmatched junction bases: 1. Germline V gene sequence: CDR1 MNHEY, CDR2 SVGAGI. This CDR3 region has 14 residues. CDR3 region: CASSWTGGSYEQYF. As DNA, the CDR3 is TGTGCCAGCAGTTGGACAGGGGGGTCCTACGAGCAGTACTTC.

The chain recombines TRBV4-1 with TRBJ2-3; the match to TRBD1 covers 7 bases. V trimming: 2 bases; J trimming: 0 bases; junction bases outside the gene matches: 11. The CDR3 length is 18 residues. Germline CDR1 is MGHRA and CDR2 is YSYEKL. The CDR3 sequence: CASSQLPPGQKSTDTQYF. CDR3 nucleotides: TGCGCCAGCAGCCAACTTCCTCCGGGACAGAAAAGCACAGATACGCAGTATTTT.

CDR3 protein: CASSPVSGLAAYNEQFF. For the CDR3, the DNA is TGTGCCAGCTCACCGGTTTCGGGACTAGCGGCCTACAATGAGCAGTTCTTC. The chain recombines TRBV18 with TRBJ2-1; 11 nucleotides align to TRBD2. In germline, CDR1 is KGHSH, CDR2 LQKENI. Trimming at V came to 3 bases and at J to 2 bases, leaving 6 bases not matched to a gene. This CDR3 has 17 residues.

This chain connects TRBV5-6 to TRBJ2-7; TRBD2 is a possible D gene (5 bases). Germline V gene sequence: CDR1 SGHDT, CDR2 YYEEEE. This CDR3 is 14 amino acids long. Trimming shortened V by 4 bases and J by 5 bases, and 16 bases separated the two germline ends. CDR3 nucleotide sequence: TGTGCCAGCAGCCCAAATGAGCTGAGGGACGAGCAGTACTTC. This encodes CASSPNELRDEQYF.

This clone was counted a single time. The CDR3 coding sequence is TGTGCCAGCGCTTCTGGGACTAGCAGGTATAGCTCCTACAATGAGCAGTTCTTC. Translating it yields CASASGTSRYSSYNEQFF. V and J are TRBV2 and TRBJ2-1, with TRBD2 identical over 9 bases. CDR3 length: 18 amino acids. V trimming: 8 bases; J trimming: 0 bases; junction bases outside the gene matches: 14. Germline loops: CDR1 SNHLY, CDR2 FYNNEI.